One and the same sample provided the 23 T cell receptor beta chains below, sequenced in a study of control samples from healthy donors and cancer patients. The data were produced by immunoSEQ multiplex PCR, yet TCRdb's version contains in-frame clones alone and is incomplete. The sample has about 51,000 clones; 88% are singletons. The sequencing sample was made of PBMCs. The receptors originated from a man in his fifties or sixties with head and neck cancer.

V and J are TRBV29-1 and TRBJ2-3; D is possibly TRBD1 or TRBD2 (5 bases each). The germline V gene has CDR1 SQVTM and CDR2 ANQGSEA. V shed 4 bases and J shed 5 bases, with 7 bases lying between them. The CDR3 is made up of 11 amino acids. The CDR3 loop reads CSVVGGDTQYF. Written as DNA, the CDR3 is TGCAGCGTTGTTGGGGGAGATACGCAGTATTTT.

This clone was seen a few times. The J gene is TRBJ2-5, the V gene TRBV4-2, with 11 bases fitting TRBD2. V shed 3 bases, J shed 5 bases, and the junction held 8 bases outside the gene matches. The length of the CDR3 is 16 residues. Germline lookup yields CDR1 LGHNA and CDR2 YNFKEQ. Written as DNA, the CDR3 is TGTGCCAGCAGCCAGGTTAGCGGGGGGGCGAGTGAGACCCAGTACTTC. Protein: CASSQVSGGASETQYF.

The genes are TRBV18 and TRBJ2-7; tentative D call: TRBD2 (6 bases). This CDR3 is 16 amino acids long. V shed 1 base and J shed 0 bases, with 13 bases lying between them. Per the germline V gene, CDR1 is KGHSH and CDR2 is LQKENI. DNA for the CDR3: TGTGCCAGCTCACCACGCGGGGCAGGTAGCTCCTACGAGCAGTACTTC. Translation: CASSPRGAGSSYEQYF. Combining the CDR3 with reference TRBV18 and TRBJ2-7 gives the whole variable domain NAGVMQNPRHLVRRRGQEARLRCSPMKGHSHVYWYRQLPEEGLKFMVYLQKENIIDESGMPKERFSAEFPKEGPSILRIQQVVRGDSAAYFCASSPRGAGSSYEQYFGPGTRLTVT.

This chain links TRBV7-2 with TRBJ1-3; D not certain. Trimming took off 5 bases at V and 4 bases at J, with 9 bases between the two ends. The CDR3 consists of 13 residues. Germline V gives CDR1 SGHTA, CDR2 FQGNSA. The CDR3 loop is CASSPRRGNTIYF. DNA for the CDR3: TGTGCCAGCAGCCCCCGACGGGGAAACACCATATATTTT.

The rearrangement uses TRBV4-1 and TRBJ1-5; possibly TRBD1 for D (6 bases). Trimming took off 3 bases at V and 2 bases at J, with 14 bases between the two ends. CDR3 size: 16 residues. Germline CDR1 is MGHRA and CDR2 is YSYEKL. This CDR3 reads CASSQLPGQGNQPQHF. DNA of the CDR3: TGCGCCAGCAGCCAGCTTCCGGGACAAGGCAATCAGCCCCAGCATTTT.

The chain is built from TRBV7-3 and TRBJ2-1; D not certain. Trimming removed 2 bases at V and 0 bases at J, with 11 bases between. This CDR3 is built from 16 residues. The germline CDR1 and CDR2 sequences are SGHTA and FQGTGA. In DNA, the CDR3 is TGTGCCAGCAGCTTATTACCTCCGAGCTCCTACAATGAGCAGTTCTTC. This translates into CASSLLPPSSYNEQFF.

The V gene is TRBV18, the J gene TRBJ2-7, with D maybe TRBD1 (6 bases). The V and J ends lost 4 bases and 7 bases respectively, with 11 bases between them. CDR1 is KGHSH, CDR2 LQKENI, per germline. This CDR3 spans 12 amino acids. The CDR3 DNA reads as TGTGCCAGCTCACGACAGGATACGGAGCAGTACTTC. Its protein product is CASSRQDTEQYF.

V gene TRBV7-9 combines with J gene TRBJ2-5, with 15 bases matching TRBD2. The germline V gene encodes CDR1 SEHNR and CDR2 FQNEAQ (reference sequence). CDR3 length equals 17 residues. V trimming: 3 bases; J trimming: 4 bases; junction bases outside the gene matches: 6. CDR3 loop: CASSFGTSGRLGETQYF. CDR3 sequence (DNA): TGTGCCAGCAGCTTTGGGACTAGCGGGAGGTTAGGAGAGACCCAGTACTTC. Full variable domain (missing parts from reference TRBV7-9 and TRBJ2-5): DTGVSQNPRHKITKRGQNVTFRCDPISEHNRLYWYRQTLGQGPEFLTYFQNEAQLEKSRLLSDRFSAERPKGSFSTLEIQRTEQGDSAMYLCASSFGTSGRLGETQYFGPGTRLLVL.

The V gene is TRBV7-8, the J gene TRBJ1-4, with 11 bases that match TRBD1. The CDR3 has 17 amino acids. CDR1 and CDR2 (germline): SGHVS, FQNEAQ. V gave up 2 bases and J gave up 0 bases; unmatched junction bases: 2. The CDR3 sequence: CASSLWDRGATNEKLFF. In DNA, the CDR3 is TGTGCCAGCAGCTTATGGGACAGGGGGGCAACTAATGAAAAACTGTTTTTT.

The chain uses TRBV27 and TRBJ2-1; D remains ambiguous. Germline V gene sequence: CDR1 MNHEY, CDR2 SMNVEV (reference sequence). The germline V and J ends were trimmed by 1 base and 3 bases, with 7 bases remaining between them. The CDR3 sequence is 14 residues long. This chain's CDR3 is CASSLYASYNEQFF. CDR3 bases: TGTGCCAGCAGTTTATACGCTAGCTACAATGAGCAGTTCTTC.

The chain joins TRBV2 to TRBJ2-2; maybe TRBD2 (5 bases). Trimming stripped 6 bases from V and 6 bases from J, with 14 bases between. Germline V gene sequence: CDR1 SNHLY, CDR2 FYNNEI. The CDR3 has 14 amino acids. CDR3 nucleotides: TGTGCCAGCAGCGATCGTGTGGGAGCCGGGGAGCTGTTTTTT. Translating it yields CASSDRVGAGELFF.

The V gene is TRBV9, the J gene TRBJ2-7, with D perhaps matching TRBD1 (6 bases). Trimming left V 3 bases short and J 4 bases short, with 14 bases between. The CDR3 runs to 14 residues. Germline V gives CDR1 SGDLS, CDR2 YYNGEE. CDR3 protein: CASSETGTGYEQYF. The CDR3 DNA reads TGTGCCAGCAGCGAAACAGGGACGGGGTACGAGCAGTACTTC.

The chain recombines TRBV29-1 with TRBJ2-7; perhaps TRBD1 as D (6 bases). Per the germline V gene, CDR1 is SQVTM and CDR2 is ANQGSEA. Trimming shortened V by 5 bases and J by 0 bases, and 17 bases separated the two germline ends. The CDR3 covers 15 residues. Here the CDR3 DNA reads TGCAGCGTTCTAAAGCTCCGGGACACCTCCTACGAGCAGTACTTC. This translates into CSVLKLRDTSYEQYF.

The V gene is TRBV25-1, the J gene TRBJ2-7, with D uncertain. The ends were cut back, 5 bases at V and 3 bases at J, with 5 bases in the middle. CDR3 length: 11 amino acids. Germline V gene sequence: CDR1 MGHDK, CDR2 SYGVNS. The chain's CDR3 is CASSRVYEQYF. The CDR3 DNA reads as TGTGCCAGCAGTCGGGTCTACGAGCAGTACTTC.

The chain recombines TRBV28 with TRBJ1-4; no clear D. V was shortened by 3 bases and J by 10 bases, with 15 bases between the two germline ends. This CDR3 has 14 residues. CDR1 is MDHEN and CDR2 is SYDVKM in the germline V gene. The DNA for the CDR3 is TGTGCCAGCAGTTTTCCCCTAAGCGGTCGAAAACTGTTTTTT. It codes for CASSFPLSGRKLFF.

The V and J genes are TRBV5-6 and TRBJ1-4, with D perhaps TRBD1 (6 bases). The CDR3 has 17 residues. Germline V gives CDR1 SGHDT, CDR2 YYEEEE. Trimming left V 2 bases short and J 8 bases short, with 22 bases between. The CDR3 DNA reads TGTGCCAGCAGCTTTTCTAGGACAGATTCCCGTTACGAAAAACTGTTTTTT. Translation: CASSFSRTDSRYEKLFF.

This clone has just a few counts. This rearrangement joins TRBV3-1 (or the pseudogene TRBV3-2) to TRBJ1-5; D remains ambiguous. CDR1 is LGHDT and CDR2 is YNNKEL in the germline V gene (reference sequence). The CDR3 is 15 amino acids. Deletions cut 0 bases from V and 3 bases from J, with 9 bases between. The CDR3 here is CASSQDLGYNQPQHF. DNA of the CDR3: TGTGCCAGCAGCCAAGATCTGGGCTACAATCAGCCCCAGCATTTT.

V and J are TRBV30 and TRBJ2-5; 9 nucleotides match TRBD2. The length of the CDR3 is 13 residues. Unmatched junction bases numbered 0, after V lost 1 base and J lost 3 bases. CDR1 GTSNPN and CDR2 SVGIG come from the germline V gene (reference sequence). CDR3 DNA sequence: TGTGCCTGGAGTGGACTAGCGGAAGAGACCCAGTACTTC. Its translation: CAWSGLAEETQYF. The complete variable domain, with remaining parts taken from reference TRBV30 and TRBJ2-5, reads SQTIHQWPATLVQPVGSPLSLECTVEGTSNPNLYWYRQAAGRGLQLLFYSVGIGQISSEVPQNLSASRPQDRQFILSSKKLLLSDSGFYLCAWSGLAEETQYFGPGTRLLVL.

The gene calls are TRBV18 and TRBJ2-3; 8 bases match TRBD2. Germline V gene data show CDR1 as KGHSH and CDR2 as LQKENI. With V trimmed by 4 bases and J by 7 bases, 13 bases remained unmatched. The CDR3 is 16 residues long. CDR3 loop: CASSQLPGTSRYTQYF. For the CDR3, the DNA is TGTGCCAGCTCACAGCTGCCCGGGACTAGTAGATATACGCAGTATTTT.

This clone was recorded only once. The J gene is TRBJ2-1, the V gene TRBV15, with 7 bases fitting TRBD2. The V gene's germline CDR1 is LNHNV and CDR2 YYDKDF (reference sequence). There are 15 residues in the CDR3. The J segment lost 5 bases and the V segment lost 0 bases, leaving 4 bases of the junction unmatched. The CDR3 sequence is CATSRDYGGNNEQFF. The CDR3 DNA sequence: TGTGCCACCAGCAGAGATTACGGGGGGAACAATGAGCAGTTCTTC.

This chain joins TRBV5-6 and TRBJ2-7, with a weak D call TRBD1 (5 bases). The CDR3 contains 13 residues. The germline V and J ends were trimmed by 3 bases and 6 bases, with 13 bases remaining between them. CDR1 is SGHDT and CDR2 is YYEEEE in the germline V gene. The CDR3 sequence: CASSSNQGAEQYF. CDR3 coding DNA: TGTGCCAGCAGCTCTAATCAGGGCGCCGAGCAGTACTTC.

The gene calls are TRBV19 and TRBJ2-6, with D possibly TRBD2 on 6 matching bases. The CDR3 loop spans 20 amino acids. V lost 3 bases to trimming and J lost 0 bases, with 21 bases between them. Germline-derived CDR1 and CDR2 are LNHDA and SQIVND (reference sequence). CDR3 nucleotides: TGTGCCAGTAGTATGCGGGGAGGCCGAATCTTTAGCTCTGGGGCCAACGTCCTGACTTTC. Its protein is CASSMRGGRIFSSGANVLTF. The variable domain in full, completed from reference TRBV19 and TRBJ2-6, reads DGGITQSPKYLFRKEGQNVTLSCEQNLNHDAMYWYRQDPGQGLRLIYYSQIVNDFQKGDIAEGYSVSREKKESFPLTVTSAQKNPTAFYLCASSMRGGRIFSSGANVLTFGAGSRLTVL.

This clone appeared once. J is TRBJ2-3 and V is TRBV27, with no clear D. Looked up from germline, CDR1 is MNHEY and CDR2 is SMNVEV (reference sequence). The CDR3 contains 17 residues. V lost 4 bases and J 0 bases, leaving 17 bases between the germline ends. DNA for the CDR3: TGTGCCAGCAGTTCGGCCAGGTCCAGCGCGAGCACAGATACGCAGTATTTT. The encoded protein is CASSSARSSASTDTQYF.